The source of this T cell receptor (beta chain) is a study of cytomegalovirus exposure and HLA in healthy donors. Study at large: The 120 validation repertoires and the 666 first-cohort repertoires shared a platform, a later analysis reported.

Sequencing was performed with immunoSEQ multiplex PCR; in TCRdb, only in-frame clones are kept and a portion is missing. Of about 62,000 clones listed, approximately 95% are singletons. Concerning this clone: Its target is unknown.

Separate from the roughly 670-subject first cohort, the 120-subject validation cohort was the one that the donors belonged to. Study-level points and caveats: For most TCR sequences rarity was the rule, although some public TCRs occurred in many donors. Confirmation in vitro established that three CMV-associated chains were specific for CMV antigens.

This clonotype originated in a woman aged 18-29 years in good health and CMV-seropositive. Sample: PBMCs.

CDR3 in DNA: TGTGCCAGCATCCGGGGGAGACTATCCGTGGATGAGCAGTTCTTC. Translated: CASIRGRLSVDEQFF. The chain links TRBV2 to TRBJ2-1; D perhaps matches TRBD2 (6 bases). Germline loops: CDR1 SNHLY, CDR2 FYNNEI. The ends were cut back, 7 bases at V and 8 bases at J, with 21 bases in the middle. The CDR3 length is 15 residues.